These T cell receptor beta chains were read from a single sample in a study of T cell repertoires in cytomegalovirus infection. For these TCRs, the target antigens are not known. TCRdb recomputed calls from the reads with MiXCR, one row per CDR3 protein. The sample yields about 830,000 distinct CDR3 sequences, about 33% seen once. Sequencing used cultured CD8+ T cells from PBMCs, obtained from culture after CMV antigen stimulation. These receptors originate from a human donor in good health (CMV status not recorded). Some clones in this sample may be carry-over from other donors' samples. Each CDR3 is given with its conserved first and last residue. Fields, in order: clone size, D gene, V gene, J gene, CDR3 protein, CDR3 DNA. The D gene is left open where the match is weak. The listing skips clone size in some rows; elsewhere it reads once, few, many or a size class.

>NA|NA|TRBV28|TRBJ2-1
CASSPPERAYNEQFF
TGTGCCAGCAGTCCCCCGGAAAGAGCCTACAATGAGCAGTTCTTC
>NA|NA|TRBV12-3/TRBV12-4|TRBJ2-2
CASSYAENTGELFF
TGTGCCAGCAGTTATGCAGAAAACACCGGGGAGCTGTTTTTT
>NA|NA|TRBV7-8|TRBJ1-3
CASSLDLDLSGNTIYF
TGTGCCAGCAGCTTAGACTTGGACTTATCTGGAAACACCATATATTTT
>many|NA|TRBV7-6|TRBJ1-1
CASSARFGTEAFF
TGTGCCAGCAGCGCCAGGTTTGGGACTGAAGCTTTCTTT
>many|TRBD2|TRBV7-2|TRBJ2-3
CASPSGTSGGTTDTQYF
TGTGCCAGCCCCTCCGGGACTAGCGGGGGGACGACAGATACGCAGTATTTT
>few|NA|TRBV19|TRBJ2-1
CASSIIEDNEQFF
TGTGCCAGTAGTATTATCGAGGACAATGAGCAGTTCTTC
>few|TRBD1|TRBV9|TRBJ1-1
CASSVGAGGADTEAFF
TGTGCCAGCAGCGTAGGGGCAGGGGGCGCGGACACTGAAGCTTTCTTT
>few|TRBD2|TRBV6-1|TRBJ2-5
CASSEFVSGGVQETQYF
TGTGCCAGCAGTGAATTCGTTAGCGGGGGGGTACAAGAGACCCAGTACTTC
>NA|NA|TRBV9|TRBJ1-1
CASSVGWQGHTEAFF
TGTGCCAGCAGCGTAGGATGGCAGGGTCACACTGAAGCTTTCTTT
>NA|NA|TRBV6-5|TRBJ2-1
CASSYIGGTNEQFF
TGTGCCAGCAGTTACATAGGGGGTACCAATGAGCAGTTCTTC
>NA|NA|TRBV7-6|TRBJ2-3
CASGTGGGTDTQYF
TGTGCCAGCGGAACCGGAGGGGGTACAGATACGCAGTATTTT
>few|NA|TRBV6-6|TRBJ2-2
CASSYGASKEGELFF
TGTGCCAGCAGTTACGGGGCCTCAAAAGAGGGGGAGCTGTTTTTT
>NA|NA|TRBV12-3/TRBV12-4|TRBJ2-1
CASSGTRSEQFF
TGTGCCAGCAGTGGGACTCGGAGTGAGCAGTTCTTC
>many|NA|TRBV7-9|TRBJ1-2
CASSPLGVNYGYTF
TGTGCCAGCAGCCCCCTCGGTGTTAACTATGGCTACACCTTC
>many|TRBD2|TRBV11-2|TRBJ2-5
CASTLAGQETQYF
TGTGCCAGCACCTTAGCGGGGCAAGAGACCCAGTACTTC
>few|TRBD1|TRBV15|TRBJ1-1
CATSRPGTGPNTEAFF
TGTGCCACCAGCAGACCCGGGACAGGGCCGAACACTGAAGCTTTCTTT
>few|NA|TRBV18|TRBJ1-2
CASSPPGVAYESGYTF
TGTGCCAGCTCACCCCCTGGGGTGGCATACGAGAGTGGCTACACCTTC
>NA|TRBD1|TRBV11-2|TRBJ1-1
CAEAAGGWNTEAFF
TGTGCCGAGGCGGCAGGGGGCTGGAACACTGAAGCTTTCTTT
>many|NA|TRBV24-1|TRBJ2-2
CATSDLEGTGELFF
TGTGCCACCAGTGATCTGGAGGGGACCGGGGAGCTGTTTTTT
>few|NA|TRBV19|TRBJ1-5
CASSIGSGTLNQPQHF
TGTGCCAGTAGTATCGGCTCGGGGACCCTCAATCAGCCCCAGCATTTT
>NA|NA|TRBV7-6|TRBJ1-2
CASSLATWGYTF
TGTGCCAGCAGCCTAGCAACTTGGGGCTACACCTTC
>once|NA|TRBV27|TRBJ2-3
CASMHPTSTDTQYF
TGTGCCAGCATGCACCCGACTAGCACAGATACGCAGTATTTT
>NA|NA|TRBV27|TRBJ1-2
CASSLLRGSNYGYTF
TGTGCCAGCAGTTTACTGAGGGGCTCCAACTATGGCTACACCTTC
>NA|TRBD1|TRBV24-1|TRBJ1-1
CATGTAFNTEAFF
TGTGCCACCGGGACAGCCTTTAACACTGAAGCTTTCTTT
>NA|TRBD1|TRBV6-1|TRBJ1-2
CASTPDRGEGYTF
TGTGCCAGCACCCCCGACAGGGGAGAGGGCTACACCTTC
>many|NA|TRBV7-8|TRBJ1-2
CASSSMDRGVDYGYTF
TGTGCCAGCAGCTCAATGGATAGGGGAGTCGACTATGGCTACACCTTC
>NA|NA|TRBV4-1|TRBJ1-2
CASSQVDTGYGYTF
TGCGCCAGCAGCCAAGTAGACACGGGCTATGGCTACACCTTC
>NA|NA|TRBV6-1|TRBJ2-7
CAILLSLGEQYF
TGTGCCATCCTCCTTTCTCTGGGAGAGCAGTACTTC
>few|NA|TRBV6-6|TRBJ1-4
CASRPQGLVTNEKLFF
TGTGCCAGCAGACCACAGGGCCTGGTAACTAATGAAAAACTGTTTTTT
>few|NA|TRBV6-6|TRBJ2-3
CASSYPRDGPSTDTQYF
TGTGCCAGCAGTTACCCTAGGGACGGGCCTAGCACAGATACGCAGTATTTT
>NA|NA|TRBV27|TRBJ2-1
CASSSYSSQNEQFF
TGTGCCAGCAGCAGTTATTCCAGCCAGAATGAGCAGTTCTTC
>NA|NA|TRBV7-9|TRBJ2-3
CASESPKDGGDTDTQYF
TGTGCCAGCGAATCCCCTAAGGACGGAGGGGACACAGATACGCAGTATTTT
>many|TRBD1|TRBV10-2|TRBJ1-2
CASSEQRTGNYGYTF
TGCGCCAGCAGTGAGCAAAGGACAGGGAACTATGGCTACACCTTC
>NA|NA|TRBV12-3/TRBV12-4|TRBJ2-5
CASSFSGEEETQYF
TGTGCCAGCAGTTTCTCCGGGGAGGAAGAGACCCAGTACTTC
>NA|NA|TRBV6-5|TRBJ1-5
CASSPVAGTIDQPQHF
TGTGCCAGCAGCCCCGTGGCAGGGACTATCGACCAGCCCCAGCATTTT
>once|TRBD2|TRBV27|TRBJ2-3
CASSQLTSGGDTQYF
TGTGCCAGCAGTCAGTTGACTAGCGGGGGGGATACGCAGTATTTT
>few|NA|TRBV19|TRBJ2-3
CASNGPSTDTQYF
TGTGCCAGTAACGGGCCTAGCACAGATACGCAGTATTTT
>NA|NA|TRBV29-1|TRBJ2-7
CSVYGQSRGARYVQYF
TGCAGCGTCTACGGGCAATCACGGGGAGCCCGCTACGTGCAGTACTTC
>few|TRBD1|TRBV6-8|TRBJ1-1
CASRPTGGEAFF
TGTGCCAGCAGACCTACAGGGGGTGAAGCTTTCTTT
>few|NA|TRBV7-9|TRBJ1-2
CASSYGQDGYTF
TGTGCCAGCAGCTATGGGCAGGACGGCTACACCTTC
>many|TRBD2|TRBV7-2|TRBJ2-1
CASSFGLAGYYNEQFF
TGTGCCAGCAGCTTCGGACTAGCGGGGTACTACAATGAGCAGTTCTTC
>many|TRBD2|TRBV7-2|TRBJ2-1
CASSFSGGLHYNEQFF
TGTGCCAGCAGCTTTTCGGGGGGGTTACACTACAATGAGCAGTTCTTC
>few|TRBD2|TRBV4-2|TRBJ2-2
CASSQESAGGRIGELFF
TGTGCCAGCAGCCAAGAATCAGCGGGGGGGCGAATCGGGGAGCTGTTTTTT
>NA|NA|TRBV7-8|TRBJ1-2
CASSSRGEVRANYGYTF
TGTGCCAGCAGCTCTAGGGGGGAGGTGCGGGCTAACTATGGCTACACCTTC
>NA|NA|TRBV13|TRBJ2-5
CASSLPGVSETQYF
TGTGCCAGCAGCCTCCCAGGGGTGTCAGAGACCCAGTACTTC
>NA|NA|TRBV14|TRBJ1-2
CASSQPGPPPDGYTF
TGTGCCAGCAGCCAGCCAGGGCCCCCTCCTGATGGCTACACCTTC
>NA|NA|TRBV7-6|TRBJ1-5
CASSLSRGLNQPQHF
TGTGCCAGCAGCTTAAGCAGGGGTCTCAATCAGCCCCAGCATTTT
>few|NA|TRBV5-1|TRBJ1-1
CASSLDGVTNTEAFF
TGCGCCAGCAGCTTGGACGGAGTAACAAACACTGAAGCTTTCTTT
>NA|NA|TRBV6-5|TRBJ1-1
CASRNRVEDTEAFF
TGTGCCAGCAGAAACAGGGTAGAAGACACTGAAGCTTTCTTT
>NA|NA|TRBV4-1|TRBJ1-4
CASSQARDGEKLFF
TGCGCCAGCAGCCAAGCCAGGGATGGTGAAAAACTGTTTTTT
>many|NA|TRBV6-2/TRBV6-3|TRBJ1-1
CASSYLTMDSEAFF
TGTGCCAGCAGTTACCTGACGATGGACAGTGAAGCTTTCTTT
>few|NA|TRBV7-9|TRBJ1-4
CASSLGSTGRIGKLFF
TGTGCCAGCAGCTTGGGATCGACAGGCCGGATTGGAAAACTGTTTTTT
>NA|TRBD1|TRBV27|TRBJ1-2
CASSSGQGSYTF
TGTGCCAGCAGTTCCGGACAGGGTAGCTACACCTTC
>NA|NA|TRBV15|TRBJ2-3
CATSRDPADTQYF
TGTGCCACCAGCAGAGATCCAGCAGATACGCAGTATTTT
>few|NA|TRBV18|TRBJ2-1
CASSLILEYNEQFF
TGTGCCAGCTCCCTCATACTAGAGTACAATGAGCAGTTCTTC
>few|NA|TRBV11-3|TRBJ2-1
CASSLVNGEQFF
TGTGCCAGCAGCTTAGTCAACGGTGAGCAGTTCTTC
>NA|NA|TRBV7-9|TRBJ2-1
CASSPPRDRLYNEQFF
TGTGCCAGCAGCCCCCCCCGGGACCGCCTGTACAATGAGCAGTTCTTC
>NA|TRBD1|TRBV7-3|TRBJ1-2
CASSFQGANGYTF
TGTGCCAGCAGCTTTCAGGGGGCAAATGGCTACACCTTC
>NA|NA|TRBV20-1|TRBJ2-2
CSAPRGGVTGELFF
TGCAGTGCTCCCAGAGGGGGGGTCACCGGGGAGCTGTTTTTT